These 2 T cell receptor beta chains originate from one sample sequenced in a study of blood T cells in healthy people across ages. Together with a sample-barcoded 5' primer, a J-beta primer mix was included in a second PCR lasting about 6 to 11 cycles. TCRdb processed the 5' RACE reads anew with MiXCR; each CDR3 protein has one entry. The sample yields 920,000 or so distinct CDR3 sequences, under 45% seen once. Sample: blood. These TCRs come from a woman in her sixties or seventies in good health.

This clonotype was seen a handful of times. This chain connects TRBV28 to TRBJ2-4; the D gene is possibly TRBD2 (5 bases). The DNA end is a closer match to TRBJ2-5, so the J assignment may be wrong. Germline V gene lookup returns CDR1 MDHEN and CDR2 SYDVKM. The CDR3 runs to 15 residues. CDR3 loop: CASSFMRAPQETQYF. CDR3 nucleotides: TGTGCCAGCAGTTTTATGAGGGCCCCCCAAGAGACCCAGTACTTC.

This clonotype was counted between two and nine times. CDR3: CSVEFGGVGGEYF. The CDR3 DNA is TGCAGCGTTGAATTCGGAGGGGTCGGGGGGGAGTACTTC. The chain is built from TRBV29-1 and TRBJ2-4, with TRBD2 matching over 8 bases. CDR1 is SQVTM, CDR2 ANQGSEA, per germline. The V segment lost 2 bases and the J segment 14 bases; nucleotides outside the gene matches: 11. This CDR3 spans 13 amino acids.